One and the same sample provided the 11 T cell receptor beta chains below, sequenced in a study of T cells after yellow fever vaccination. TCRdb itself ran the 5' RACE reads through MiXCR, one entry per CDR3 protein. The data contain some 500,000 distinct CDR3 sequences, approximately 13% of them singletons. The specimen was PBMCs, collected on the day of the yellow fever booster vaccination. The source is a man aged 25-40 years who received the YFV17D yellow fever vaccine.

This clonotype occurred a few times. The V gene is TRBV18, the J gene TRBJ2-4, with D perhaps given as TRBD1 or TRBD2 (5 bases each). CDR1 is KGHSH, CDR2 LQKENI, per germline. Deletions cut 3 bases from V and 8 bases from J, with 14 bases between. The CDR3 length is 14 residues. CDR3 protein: CASSPLRGADIQYF. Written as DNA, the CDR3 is TGTGCCAGCTCACCCCTGCGAGGGGCGGACATTCAGTACTTC.

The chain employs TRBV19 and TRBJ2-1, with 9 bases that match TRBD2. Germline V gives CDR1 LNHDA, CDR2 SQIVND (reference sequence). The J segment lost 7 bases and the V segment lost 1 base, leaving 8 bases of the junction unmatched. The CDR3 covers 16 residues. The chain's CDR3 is CASSIGVAGAANEQFF. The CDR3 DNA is TGTGCCAGTAGTATAGGGGTAGCGGGGGCCGCGAATGAGCAGTTCTTC.

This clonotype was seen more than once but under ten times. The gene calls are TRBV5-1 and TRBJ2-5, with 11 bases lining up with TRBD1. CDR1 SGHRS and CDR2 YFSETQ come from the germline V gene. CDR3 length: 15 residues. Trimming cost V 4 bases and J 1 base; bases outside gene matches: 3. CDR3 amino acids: CASSHGTGGQETQYF. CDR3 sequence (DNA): TGCGCCAGCAGCCATGGGACAGGGGGCCAAGAGACCCAGTACTTC.

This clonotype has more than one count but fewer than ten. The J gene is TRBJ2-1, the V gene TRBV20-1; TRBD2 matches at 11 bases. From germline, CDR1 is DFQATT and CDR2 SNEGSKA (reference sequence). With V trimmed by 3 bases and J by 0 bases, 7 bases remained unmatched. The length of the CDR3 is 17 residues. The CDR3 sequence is CSASGATSGTSYNEQFF. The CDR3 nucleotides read TGCAGTGCTAGTGGGGCGACTAGCGGGACCTCCTACAATGAGCAGTTCTTC.

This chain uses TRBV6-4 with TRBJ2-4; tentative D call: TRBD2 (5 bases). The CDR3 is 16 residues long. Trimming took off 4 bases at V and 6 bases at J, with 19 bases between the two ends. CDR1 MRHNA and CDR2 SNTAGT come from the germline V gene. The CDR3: CASSANGRWGANIQYF. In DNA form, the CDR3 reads TGTGCCAGCAGTGCAAATGGACGTTGGGGAGCAAACATTCAGTACTTC.

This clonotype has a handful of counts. This CDR3 reads CASRVGTVSYEQYF. For the CDR3, the DNA is TGCGCCAGCAGAGTTGGGACGGTCTCCTACGAGCAGTACTTC. This chain joins TRBV5-1 and TRBJ2-7, with D tentatively TRBD1 or TRBD2 (5 bases each). This CDR3 is built from 14 residues. With 5 bases removed from V and 0 bases from J, the gap between germline ends came to 12 bases. CDR1 SGHRS and CDR2 YFSETQ come from the germline V gene.

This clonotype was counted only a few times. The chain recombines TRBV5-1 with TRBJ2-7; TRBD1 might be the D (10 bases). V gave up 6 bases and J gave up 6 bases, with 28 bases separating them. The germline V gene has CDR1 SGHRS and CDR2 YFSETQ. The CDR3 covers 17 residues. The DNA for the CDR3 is TGCGCCAGCACCTCCGGGACAGGGGTAGCGGGAGTAGCCGAGCAGTACTTC. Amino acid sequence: CASTSGTGVAGVAEQYF.

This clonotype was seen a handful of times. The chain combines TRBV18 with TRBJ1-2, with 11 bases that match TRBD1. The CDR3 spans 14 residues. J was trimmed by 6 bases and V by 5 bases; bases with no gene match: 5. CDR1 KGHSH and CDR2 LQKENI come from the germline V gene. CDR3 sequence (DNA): TGTGCCAGCTCAACGGACAGGGGGCTTGATGGCTACACCTTC. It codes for CASSTDRGLDGYTF.

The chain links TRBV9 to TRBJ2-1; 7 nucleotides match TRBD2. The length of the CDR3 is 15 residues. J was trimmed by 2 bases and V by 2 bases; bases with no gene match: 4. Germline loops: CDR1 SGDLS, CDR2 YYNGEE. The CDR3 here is CASSVTSVPYNEQFF. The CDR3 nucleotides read TGTGCCAGCAGCGTTACTAGCGTCCCCTACAATGAGCAGTTCTTC. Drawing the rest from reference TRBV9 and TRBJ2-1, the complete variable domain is DSGVTQTPKHLITATGQRVTLRCSPRSGDLSVYWYQQSLDQGLQFLIQYYNGEERAKGNILERFSAQQFPDLHSELNLSSLELGDSALYFCASSVTSVPYNEQFFGPGTRLTVL.

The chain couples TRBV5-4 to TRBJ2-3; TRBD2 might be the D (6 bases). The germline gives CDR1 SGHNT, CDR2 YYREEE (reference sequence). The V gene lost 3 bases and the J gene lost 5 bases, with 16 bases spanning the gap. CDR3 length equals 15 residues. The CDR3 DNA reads TGTGCCAGCAGCTCGAGTAGCGAAGCGGGAGATACGCAGTATTTT. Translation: CASSSSSEAGDTQYF.

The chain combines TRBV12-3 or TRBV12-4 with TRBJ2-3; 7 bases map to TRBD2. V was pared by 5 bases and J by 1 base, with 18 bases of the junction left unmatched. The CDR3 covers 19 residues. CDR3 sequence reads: CASSPRRRTSGFGTDTQYF. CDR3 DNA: TGTGCCAGCAGTCCTCGTCGGAGGACTAGTGGCTTCGGCACAGATACGCAGTATTTT.